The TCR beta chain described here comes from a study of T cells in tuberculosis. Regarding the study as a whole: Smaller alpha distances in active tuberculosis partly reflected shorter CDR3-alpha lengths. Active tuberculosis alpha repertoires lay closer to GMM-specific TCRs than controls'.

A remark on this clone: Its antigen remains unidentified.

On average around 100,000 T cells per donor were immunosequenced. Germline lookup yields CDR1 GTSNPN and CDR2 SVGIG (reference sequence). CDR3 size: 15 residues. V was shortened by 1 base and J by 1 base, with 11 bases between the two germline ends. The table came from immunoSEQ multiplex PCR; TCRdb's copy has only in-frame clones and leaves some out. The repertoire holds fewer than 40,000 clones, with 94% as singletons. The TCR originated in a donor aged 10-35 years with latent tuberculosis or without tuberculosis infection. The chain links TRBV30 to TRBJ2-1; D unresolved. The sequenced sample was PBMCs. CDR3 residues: CAWSAHPRSYNEQFF. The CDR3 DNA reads TGTGCCTGGAGTGCCCACCCCAGATCCTACAATGAGCAGTTCTTC.